A selection of T cell receptor beta chains follows, all from one sample in a study of OX40 agonist ivuxolimab in advanced cancers. The table came from immunoSEQ multiplex PCR; TCRdb's copy has only in-frame clones and leaves some out. The sample carries about 32,000 clones, about 89% recorded once. Source: CD4+ or CD8+ T cells sorted from blood, taken in a trial of the OX40 agonist ivuxolimab. The receptors come from an adult with an advanced solid tumor such as melanoma, head and neck, liver or kidney cancer. The CDR3 runs from the conserved cysteine through the conserved F or W. The D gene is left open where the match is weak. Not all rows give a size; the values are once, few, many and, for expanded clones, a class.

abundance	d_gene	v_gene	j_gene	CDR3nt	CDR3aa
few	NA	TRBV7-9	TRBJ2-2	TGTGCCACCCAAGTACCCGGGGCGTCCGTCCTCGGGGAGCTGTTTTTT	CATQVPGASVLGELFF
once	NA	TRBV19	TRBJ2-1	TGTGCCAGTAGTATGGGACCATACAATGAGCAGTTCTTC	CASSMGPYNEQFF
NA	NA	TRBV5-6	TRBJ2-2	TGTGCCAGCAGCACCGGGAAGATTGGCACCGGGGAGCTGTTTTTT	CASSTGKIGTGELFF
NA	NA	TRBV4-1	TRBJ1-3	TGCGCCAGCAGTGTAAGAGAGGGGGAAGGAAACACCATATATTTT	CASSVREGEGNTIYF
few	NA	TRBV7-2	TRBJ1-5	TGTGCCAGCAGCTTACGTCGGGGCAATCAGCCCCAGCATTTT	CASSLRRGNQPQHF
NA	TRBD2	TRBV9	TRBJ2-1	TGTGCCAGCAGCGTCGGGGGGTTCAATGAGCAGTTCTTC	CASSVGGFNEQFF
NA	NA	TRBV7-9	TRBJ2-3	TGTGCCAGCAGCCCCGCAGGGGATCCAGATACGCAGTATTTT	CASSPAGDPDTQYF
NA	TRBD2	TRBV7-9	TRBJ2-7	TGTGCCAGCAGCTTAGCCTCCGGGACTAGGGCCTACGAGCAGTACTTC	CASSLASGTRAYEQYF
few	NA	TRBV2	TRBJ2-2	TGTGCCAGCAGTGAAGCATTCGAGGGCCCGACGGGGGAGCTGTTTTTT	CASSEAFEGPTGELFF
NA	NA	TRBV4-2	TRBJ2-3	TGTGCCAGCAGCCAGGGCGCAGATACGCAGTATTTT	CASSQGADTQYF
NA	NA	TRBV2	TRBJ1-1	TGTGCCAGCGGACAGATGAACACTGAAGCTTTCTTT	CASGQMNTEAFF
once	NA	TRBV21-1	TRBJ1-2	TGTGCCAGCAGCTTTGGGGGAGGTTGGTACAGGAGGGTGGAGGGGTGCGGCTATGGCTACACCTTC	CASSFGGGWYRRVEGCGYGYTF